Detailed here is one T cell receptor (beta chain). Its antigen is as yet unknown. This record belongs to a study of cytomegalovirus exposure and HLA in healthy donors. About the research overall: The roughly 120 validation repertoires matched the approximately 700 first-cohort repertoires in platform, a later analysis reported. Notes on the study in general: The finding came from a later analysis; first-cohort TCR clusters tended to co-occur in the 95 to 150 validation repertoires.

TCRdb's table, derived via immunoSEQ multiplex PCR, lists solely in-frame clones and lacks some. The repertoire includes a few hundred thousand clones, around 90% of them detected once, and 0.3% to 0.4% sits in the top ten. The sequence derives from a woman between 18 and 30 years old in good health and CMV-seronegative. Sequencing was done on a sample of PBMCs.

This chain's CDR3 is CASLRGGKETQYF. The CDR3 bases are TGTGCCAGTCTCCGAGGAGGGAAAGAGACCCAGTACTTC. The J gene is TRBJ2-5, the V gene TRBV6-1; TRBD2 is a possible D gene (6 bases). The CDR3 length is 13 residues. The germline gives CDR1 MNHNS, CDR2 SASEGT. V dropped 9 bases and J dropped 3 bases, with 14 bases sitting between them.